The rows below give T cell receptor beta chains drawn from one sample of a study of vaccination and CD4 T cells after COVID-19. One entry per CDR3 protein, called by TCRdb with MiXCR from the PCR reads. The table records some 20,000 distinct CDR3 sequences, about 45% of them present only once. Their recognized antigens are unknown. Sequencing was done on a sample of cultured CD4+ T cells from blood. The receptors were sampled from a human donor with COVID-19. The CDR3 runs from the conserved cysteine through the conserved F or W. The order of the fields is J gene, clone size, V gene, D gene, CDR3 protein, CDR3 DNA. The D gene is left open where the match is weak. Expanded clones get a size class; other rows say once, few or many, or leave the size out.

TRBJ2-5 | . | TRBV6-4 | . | CATPGVQETQYF | TGTGCCACCCCGGGGGTCCAAGAGACCCAGTACTTC
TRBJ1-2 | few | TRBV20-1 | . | CSALPRGVGYTF | TGCAGTGCTCTCCCCCGGGGGGTTGGCTACACCTTC
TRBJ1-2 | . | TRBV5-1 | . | CASSLEGGNYGYTF | TGCGCCAGCAGCTTAGAGGGGGGGAACTATGGCTACACCTTC
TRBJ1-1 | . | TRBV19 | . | CASSVLGPPNTEAFF | TGTGCCAGTAGCGTCTTAGGGCCGCCGAACACTGAAGCTTTCTTT
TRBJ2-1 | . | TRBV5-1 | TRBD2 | CASSLPGGYNEQFF | TGCGCCAGCAGCTTGCCCGGGGGGTACAATGAGCAGTTCTTC
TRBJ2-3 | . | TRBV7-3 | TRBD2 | CASSLTGGGVPDTQYF | TGTGCCAGCAGCTTAACGGGTGGGGGGGTCCCAGATACGCAGTATTTT
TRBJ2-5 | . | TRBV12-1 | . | CASSFAHRTSGATGETQYF | TGTGCCAGCAGCTTTGCCCATAGGACTAGCGGGGCCACGGGGGAGACCCAGTACTTC
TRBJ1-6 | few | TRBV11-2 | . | CASSLLPGNSPLHF | TGTGCCAGCAGCTTACTGCCAGGGAATTCACCCCTCCACTTT
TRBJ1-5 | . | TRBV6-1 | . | CASRPGTGGNQPQHF | TGTGCCAGCAGGCCCGGCACCGGGGGCAATCAGCCCCAGCATTTT
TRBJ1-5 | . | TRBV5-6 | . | CASSSLGQPQHF | TGTGCCAGCAGTTCCTTGGGGCAGCCCCAGCATTTT
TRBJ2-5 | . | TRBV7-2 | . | CASGLGGAAETQYF | TGTGCCAGCGGCTTAGGGGGGGCGGCTGAGACCCAGTACTTC
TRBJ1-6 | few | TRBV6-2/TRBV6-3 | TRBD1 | CASSAQGRGANNSPLHF | TGTGCCAGCAGTGCACAGGGGCGCGGTGCCAATAATTCACCCCTCCACTTT
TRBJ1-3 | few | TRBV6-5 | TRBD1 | CASSLTGVSGNTIYF | TGTGCCAGCAGTTTGACAGGGGTCTCTGGAAACACCATATATTTT
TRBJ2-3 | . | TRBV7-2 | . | CASSPEGLAGTDTQYF | TGTGCCAGCAGCCCTGAAGGTCTAGCAGGCACAGATACGCAGTATTTT
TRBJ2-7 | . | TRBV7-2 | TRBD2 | CASSLTIGTSGGGEQYF | TGTGCCAGCAGCTTAACCATAGGGACTAGCGGGGGAGGCGAGCAGTACTTC
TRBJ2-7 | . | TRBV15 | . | CATSPRSSSYEQYF | TGTGCCACCAGCCCAAGAAGTAGCTCCTACGAGCAGTACTTC
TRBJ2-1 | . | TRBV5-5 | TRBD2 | CASSPGLAGYNEQFF | TGTGCCAGCAGCCCGGGACTAGCGGGGTACAATGAGCAGTTCTTC
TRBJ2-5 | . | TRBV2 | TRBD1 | CASGGTGAVRETQYF | TGTGCCAGCGGCGGGACAGGGGCGGTGAGGGAGACCCAGTACTTC